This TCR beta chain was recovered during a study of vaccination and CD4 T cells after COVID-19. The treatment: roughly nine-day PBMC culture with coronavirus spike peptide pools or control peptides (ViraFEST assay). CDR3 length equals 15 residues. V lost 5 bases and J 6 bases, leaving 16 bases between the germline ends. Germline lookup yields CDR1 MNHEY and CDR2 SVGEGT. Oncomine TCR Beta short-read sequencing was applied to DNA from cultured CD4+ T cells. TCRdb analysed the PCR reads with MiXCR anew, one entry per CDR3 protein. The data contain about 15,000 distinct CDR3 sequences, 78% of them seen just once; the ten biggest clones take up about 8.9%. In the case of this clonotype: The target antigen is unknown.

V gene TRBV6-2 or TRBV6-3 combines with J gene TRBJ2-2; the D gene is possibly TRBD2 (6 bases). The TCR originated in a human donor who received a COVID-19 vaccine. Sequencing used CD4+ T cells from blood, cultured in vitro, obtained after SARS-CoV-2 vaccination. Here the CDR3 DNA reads TGTGCCAGCAGTCCCCCGGGACTGGCCTCCGGGGAGCTGTTTTTT. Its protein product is CASSPPGLASGELFF.